This passage covers 18 T cell receptor beta chains from one sample sequenced in a study of blood T cell repertoires in COVID-19. Sequencing used immunoSEQ multiplex PCR; TCRdb keeps in-frame clones, though not all of them. The data hold approximately 100,000 clones, with about four fifths observed a single time. The sample comprised peripheral blood. These receptors were collected from a human donor in a cohort sampled during active COVID-19.

V and J are TRBV23-1 and TRBJ1-5; 9 bases map to TRBD1. TRBV23-1 is given ORF status, its function remaining uncertain. This CDR3 spans 15 amino acids. Unmatched junction bases numbered 11, after V lost 6 bases and J lost 8 bases. The CDR3 sequence: CASSRGQGQRKPQHF. CDR3 bases: TGCGCCAGCAGCCGGGGACAGGGACAGCGGAAGCCCCAGCATTTT.

This chain joins TRBV28 and TRBJ2-7; 8 bases align to TRBD1. The CDR3 has 15 residues. V was clipped by 7 bases and J by 5 bases; unmatched bases: 13. CDR1 is MDHEN, CDR2 SYDVKM, per germline. The CDR3 coding sequence is TGTGCCAGCACTCCAACCCCAGGGGGCGGGGACGAGCAGTACTTC. Protein product: CASTPTPGGGDEQYF.

The chain employs TRBV7-8 and TRBJ2-7, with D tentatively TRBD1 (6 bases). V lost 0 bases and J 5 bases, leaving 11 bases between the germline ends. Germline V gene lookup returns CDR1 SGHVS and CDR2 FQNEAQ. The CDR3 spans 14 residues. CDR3 DNA: TGTGCCAGCAGCTTAGCAGGGGGAATCGACGAGCAGTACTTC. It codes for CASSLAGGIDEQYF.

The V call is TRBV6-1, the J call TRBJ2-1; 8 bases map to TRBD2. The CDR3 is made up of 16 amino acids. The junction had 11 bases not matched to a gene; V was cut back by 3 bases and J by 7 bases. The germline gives CDR1 MNHNS, CDR2 SASEGT. CDR3 DNA sequence: TGTGCCAGCAGTGAGCTCCGGGGGGGCCGTGGGAATGAGCAGTTCTTC. Amino acids: CASSELRGGRGNEQFF.

V usage is TRBV7-2 and J usage is TRBJ2-5; TRBD1 might be the D (5 bases). Germline CDR1 is SGHTA and CDR2 is FQGNSA. V was pared by 3 bases and J by 5 bases, with 13 bases between. This CDR3 spans 14 amino acids. The CDR3 protein is CASSLQGSSETQYF. DNA of the CDR3: TGTGCCAGCAGCTTGCAGGGCAGCTCCGAGACCCAGTACTTC.

As regards this clone: The DNA is omitted, as the CDR3 cannot be located on it reliably, and the CDR3 follows TCRdb's listing. The V call is TRBV21-1, the J call TRBJ2-7; TRBD1 is the table's D call, not checked against the DNA. TRBV21-1 is a known pseudogene. Ends included, the CDR3 has 18 residues. CDR3 amino acids: CASSKWGQGTTFSYEQYF.

J is TRBJ2-2 and V is TRBV4-3; TRBD2 is a possible D gene (5 bases). V was shortened by 1 base and J by 1 base, with 10 bases between the two germline ends. CDR3 size: 16 residues. Germline V gene lookup returns CDR1 LGHNA and CDR2 YSLEER. The CDR3 coding sequence is TGCGCCAGCAGCCAAGTCGGACTCCGGAACACCGGGGAGCTGTTTTTT. This sequence encodes CASSQVGLRNTGELFF.

The rearrangement links TRBV28 to TRBJ1-5; D perhaps matches TRBD1 (6 bases). The germline gives CDR1 MDHEN, CDR2 SYDVKM. CDR3 length: 15 residues. Trimming cost V 3 bases and J 2 bases, with 11 bases left between them. CDR3 in DNA: TGTGCCAGCAGTTTGGGAGGGGGGGGCAATCAGCCCCAGCATTTT. This translates into CASSLGGGGNQPQHF. The whole variable domain, remainder taken from reference TRBV28 and TRBJ1-5, is DVKVTQSSRYLVKRTGEKVFLECVQDMDHENMFWYRQDPGLGLRLIYFSYDVKMKEKGDIPEGYSVSREKKERFSLILESASTNQTSMYLCASSLGGGGNQPQHFGDGTRLSIL.

The chain employs TRBV29-1 and TRBJ2-7, with 8 bases matching TRBD1. Germline-derived CDR1 and CDR2 are SQVTM and ANQGSEA. The V and J ends lost 3 bases and 5 bases, in that order; junction bases with no gene match: 9. The CDR3 covers 14 residues. The CDR3 region has the DNA TGCAGCGTTGAGCAAGGCAGGGGGCACAACGAGCAGTACTTC. As protein: CSVEQGRGHNEQYF.

The chain recombines TRBV29-1 with TRBJ1-2, with D unclear. V was cut by 6 bases and J by 0 bases, with 11 bases left in between. The CDR3 runs 13 residues. Germline values: CDR1 SQVTM, CDR2 ANQGSEA. CDR3 protein: CSVTTETNYGYTF. The CDR3 bases are TGCAGCGTGACGACGGAGACTAACTATGGCTACACCTTC.

The chain joins TRBV30 to TRBJ1-3; D might be TRBD1 (6 bases). This CDR3 region has 15 residues. Trimming cost V 2 bases and J 0 bases, with 11 bases left between them. The germline V gene has CDR1 GTSNPN and CDR2 SVGIG (reference sequence). Written as DNA, the CDR3 is TGTGCCTGGAGTAGACAGGTCCACTCTGGAAACACCATATATTTT. It yields the protein CAWSRQVHSGNTIYF.

The V call is TRBV5-1, the J call TRBJ2-6, with a tentative D call TRBD2 (5 bases). V was pared by 0 bases and J by 4 bases, with 8 bases between. CDR1 is SGHRS, CDR2 YFSETQ, per germline. This CDR3 region has 15 residues. The CDR3 is CASSLGGSGANVLTF. The CDR3 nucleotides are TGCGCCAGCAGCTTGGGAGGGTCCGGGGCCAACGTCCTGACTTTC.

The rearrangement links TRBV7-9 to TRBJ2-6, with 7 positions matching TRBD2. From germline, CDR1 is SEHNR and CDR2 FQNEAQ (reference sequence). The length of the CDR3 is 17 residues. V shed 10 bases and J 2 bases; nucleotides not matched to a gene: 14. In nucleotides, the CDR3 is TGTGCCAACCCACCCGAATGGGAGGGTACTGGGGCCAACGTCCTGACTTTC. Its protein is CANPPEWEGTGANVLTF.

The chain recombines TRBV7-3 with TRBJ1-3, with D uncertain. In germline, CDR1 is SGHTA, CDR2 FQGTGA. V gave up 1 base and J gave up 0 bases, with 10 bases separating them. The CDR3 runs 16 residues. CDR3 sequence reads: CASSLMAADSGNTIYF. For the CDR3, the DNA is TGTGCCAGCAGCTTAATGGCGGCGGACTCTGGAAACACCATATATTTT. Variable domain in full (rest from reference TRBV7-3 and TRBJ1-3): GAGVSQTPSNKVTEKGKYVELRCDPISGHTALYWYRQSLGQGPEFLIYFQGTGAADDSGLPNDRFFAVRPEGSVSTLKIQRTERGDSAVYLCASSLMAADSGNTIYFGEGSWLTVV.

This chain connects TRBV6-5 to TRBJ1-1; possible D gene TRBD1, 6 bases. V was trimmed by 5 bases and J by 5 bases, leaving 15 bases between them. From germline, CDR1 is MNHEY and CDR2 SVGAGI. The CDR3 has 14 residues. CDR3 region: CASSKIRGRTEAFF. The CDR3 region has the DNA TGTGCCAGCAGTAAAATCAGGGGTAGGACTGAAGCTTTCTTT.

The chain employs TRBV25-1 and TRBJ2-7; perhaps TRBD2 as D (6 bases). The germline V gene has CDR1 MGHDK and CDR2 SYGVNS. The V end was cut by 5 bases, the J end by 0 bases, with 14 bases between. The CDR3 runs 15 residues. This CDR3 is CASSTTPAGSYEQYF. Here the CDR3 DNA reads TGTGCCAGCAGTACAACACCAGCGGGCTCCTACGAGCAGTACTTC.

The chain uses TRBV28 and TRBJ1-2, with a weak D call TRBD1 (6 bases). The germline V gene encodes CDR1 MDHEN and CDR2 SYDVKM. V was shortened by 2 bases and J by 6 bases, with 13 bases between the two germline ends. The CDR3 is 14 amino acids. The CDR3 is CASSLTGFRHGYTF. In DNA, the CDR3 is TGTGCCAGCAGTTTAACAGGGTTTCGCCATGGCTACACCTTC.

The CDR3 sequence is CASSLALAGGWETQYF. Written as DNA, the CDR3 is TGTGCCAGCAGCTTAGCCCTAGCGGGGGGTTGGGAGACCCAGTACTTC. The genes are TRBV13 and TRBJ2-5; TRBD2 agrees at 11 bases. The germline CDR1 and CDR2 sequences are PRHDT and FYEKMQ (reference sequence). The CDR3 consists of 16 residues. Trimming took 1 base from V and 5 from J; bases not matched to a gene: 6. Full variable domain (remainder filled in from reference TRBV13 and TRBJ2-5): AAGVIQSPRHLIKEKRETATLKCYPIPRHDTVYWYQQGPGQDPQFLISFYEKMQSDKGSIPDRFSAQQFSDYHSELNMSSLELGDSALYFCASSLALAGGWETQYFGPGTRLLVL.